A single sample is the source of the 20 T cell receptor beta chains below, sequenced in a study of early T cells in non-severe SARS-CoV-2 infection. TCRdb used MiXCR to reprocess the 5' RACE reads, holding one entry per CDR3 protein. This sample has about 50,000 distinct CDR3 sequences, with about 6.2% found just once. The starting material was whole blood, obtained at baseline. The receptors here all came from an adult who was a healthcare worker with PCR-confirmed SARS-CoV-2 infection or an uninfected control (not recorded which).

The sample holds many counts of this clonotype. The J gene is TRBJ2-2, the V gene TRBV9, with a weak D call TRBD1 (5 bases). V lost 4 bases, J lost 2 bases, and 15 bases lay in between. Germline CDR1 is SGDLS and CDR2 is YYNGEE. The CDR3 runs to 16 residues. The CDR3 region has the DNA TGTGCCAGCAGCCCGCAGGGCCGGCTAAACACCGGGGAGCTGTTTTTT. Translation gives CASSPQGRLNTGELFF.

The V and J genes are TRBV7-2 and TRBJ2-7; 7 bases agree with TRBD1. Trimming cost V 2 bases and J 3 bases; bases outside gene matches: 4. The CDR3 consists of 14 residues. Germline CDR1 and CDR2: SGHTA and FQGNSA. The chain's CDR3 is CASSLSSGGYEQYF. Here the CDR3 DNA reads TGTGCCAGCAGCTTATCGTCAGGGGGCTACGAGCAGTACTTC.

This clonotype was picked up many times. The V call is TRBV7-2, the J call TRBJ2-2; 7 bases match TRBD2. CDR1 and CDR2 (germline): SGHTA, FQGNSA. The CDR3 has 14 amino acids. V trimming: 7 bases; J trimming: 3 bases; junction bases outside the gene matches: 5. CDR3 loop: CASKEGGDTGELFF. CDR3 DNA sequence: TGTGCCAGCAAAGAGGGAGGGGACACCGGGGAGCTGTTTTTT.

The chain's CDR3 is CASRRTPLNEQFF. CDR3 DNA sequence: TGTGCCAGCAGGAGAACCCCCCTCAATGAGCAGTTCTTC. The chain joins TRBV6-6 to TRBJ2-1; no clear D gene. Between the trimmed V and J ends, which lost 6 bases and 6 bases, there was a span of 12 bases. CDR1 is MNHNY, CDR2 SVGAGI, per germline (reference sequence). This CDR3 spans 13 amino acids.

This clonotype was picked up a small number of times. This chain connects TRBV25-1 to TRBJ2-1, with D possibly TRBD2 on 6 matching bases. CDR1 is MGHDK, CDR2 SYGVNS, per germline. Deletions cut 0 bases from V and 5 bases from J, with 11 bases between. This CDR3 is built from 15 residues. CDR3 protein: CASSEYGTGNNEQFF. The DNA for the CDR3 is TGTGCCAGCAGTGAATATGGGACTGGAAACAATGAGCAGTTCTTC. The full variable domain, with the rest looked up from reference TRBV25-1 and TRBJ2-1, is EADIYQTPRYLVIGTGKKITLECSQTMGHDKMYWYQQDPGMELHLIHYSYGVNSTEKGDLSSESTVSRIRTEHFPLTLESARPSHTSQYLCASSEYGTGNNEQFFGPGTRLTVL.

This clonotype came up many times. The CDR3 here is CASSLGGTGNTGELFF. The CDR3 nucleotides read TGTGCCAGCAGTTTAGGTGGGACAGGGAACACCGGGGAGCTGTTTTTT. The V gene is TRBV28, the J gene TRBJ2-2; 8 nucleotides align to TRBD1. The junction had 3 bases not matched to a gene; V was cut back by 2 bases and J by 1 base. The CDR3 length is 16 residues. Germline V lookup: CDR1 MDHEN, CDR2 SYDVKM.

V gene TRBV5-1 combines with J gene TRBJ1-2; D might be TRBD1 (5 bases). Trimming pared 1 base from V and 4 bases from J, leaving 8 bases between. Germline CDR1 reads SGHRS; CDR2 reads YFSETQ. This CDR3 contains 13 residues. The CDR3 here is CASSLSGAYGYTF. The CDR3 nucleotides read TGCGCCAGCAGCTTGAGTGGGGCCTATGGCTACACCTTC.

This clonotype appeared a few times. The J gene is TRBJ1-1, the V gene TRBV20-1, with 9 positions matching TRBD1. The trim removed 5 bases at V and 0 bases at J, leaving 7 bases unmatched. The length of the CDR3 is 15 residues. Germline V gene data show CDR1 as DFQATT and CDR2 as SNEGSKA (reference sequence). This chain's CDR3 is CSARPGTGLNTEAFF. The DNA for the CDR3 is TGCAGTGCTCGTCCCGGGACAGGGTTGAACACTGAAGCTTTCTTT.

This clonotype was picked up many times. The chain employs TRBV29-1 and TRBJ1-5, with unresolved D. Trimming left V 4 bases short and J 3 bases short, with 10 bases between. Germline V gene sequence: CDR1 SQVTM, CDR2 ANQGSEA. This CDR3 is 13 amino acids long. The CDR3 loop reads CSVVQENNQPQHF. As DNA, the CDR3 is TGCAGCGTTGTGCAGGAGAACAATCAGCCCCAGCATTTT.

The CDR3 sequence: CASSQGTTGRAYF. As DNA, the CDR3 is TGTGCCAGCAGCCAAGGCACCACCGGCAGGGCGTACTTC. The V call is TRBV3-1, the J call TRBJ2-7; perhaps TRBD1 as D (5 bases). The germline V gene encodes CDR1 LGHDT and CDR2 YNNKEL (reference sequence). The CDR3 is made up of 13 amino acids. The V and J ends lost 1 base and 12 bases respectively, with 16 bases between them.

This clonotype was found a few times. This sequence joins TRBV5-1 and TRBJ1-1; D is uncertain. CDR1 SGHRS and CDR2 YFSETQ come from the germline V gene. The CDR3 contains 15 residues. The V end was cut by 2 bases, the J end by 2 bases, with 13 bases between. For the CDR3, the DNA is TGCGCCAGCAGCTTAGTTACGGCAGCCAACACTGAAGCTTTCTTT. Translation gives CASSLVTAANTEAFF.

The chain uses TRBV3-1 and TRBJ1-2; D gene ambiguous. The V and J ends lost 1 base and 8 bases respectively, with 17 bases between them. The CDR3 runs to 15 residues. CDR1 is LGHDT and CDR2 is YNNKEL in the germline V gene (reference sequence). CDR3 nucleotide sequence: TGTGCCAGCAGCCAAGTCTCCAGGCCCGCGCGCGGCTACACCTTC. Translated: CASSQVSRPARGYTF. Variable domain in full (rest from reference TRBV3-1 and TRBJ1-2): DTAVSQTPKYLVTQMGNDKSIKCEQNLGHDTMYWYKQDSKKFLKIMFSYNNKELIINETVPNRFSPKSPDKAHLNLHINSLELGDSAVYFCASSQVSRPARGYTFGSGTRLTVV.

The J gene is TRBJ1-1, the V gene TRBV7-9; D remains unclear. V was trimmed by 2 bases and J by 1 base, leaving 5 bases between them. Germline loops: CDR1 SEHNR, CDR2 FQNEAQ (reference sequence). There are 13 residues in the CDR3. CDR3: CASSLSQNTEAFF. DNA for the CDR3: TGTGCCAGCAGCTTATCACAGAACACTGAAGCTTTCTTT.

The genes are TRBV7-9 and TRBJ2-2, with D possibly TRBD2 on 6 matching bases. V lost 3 bases and J 3 bases, leaving 8 bases between the germline ends. Germline loops: CDR1 SEHNR, CDR2 FQNEAQ (reference sequence). The CDR3 is made up of 14 amino acids. The CDR3 region is CASSFSGDTGELFF. CDR3 bases: TGTGCCAGCAGCTTTAGCGGAGACACCGGGGAGCTGTTTTTT. Looking up the rest from reference TRBV7-9 and TRBJ2-2 gives the full variable domain: DTGVSQNPRHKITKRGQNVTFRCDPISEHNRLYWYRQTLGQGPEFLTYFQNEAQLEKSRLLSDRFSAERPKGSFSTLEIQRTEQGDSAMYLCASSFSGDTGELFFGEGSRLTVL.

The chain recombines TRBV5-1 with TRBJ1-2; the D gene is possibly TRBD1 (5 bases). Trimming left V 4 bases short and J 5 bases short, with 18 bases between. In germline, CDR1 is SGHRS, CDR2 YFSETQ. This CDR3 is built from 15 residues. The DNA of the CDR3 is TGCGCCAGCAGCCCCGAGGCGGGGCGCGGTTATGGCTACACCTTC. Translation gives CASSPEAGRGYGYTF. Looking up the rest from reference TRBV5-1 and TRBJ1-2 gives the full variable domain: KAGVTQTPRYLIKTRGQQVTLSCSPISGHRSVSWYQQTPGQGLQFLFEYFSETQRNKGNFPGRFSGRQFSNSRSEMNVSTLELGDSALYLCASSPEAGRGYGYTFGSGTRLTVV.

This clonotype has a handful of counts. The chain is built from TRBV7-6 and TRBJ2-3, with TRBD2 matching 7 bases. This CDR3 is 14 amino acids long. Germline CDR1 is SGHVS and CDR2 is FNYEAQ. The V and J ends lost 0 bases and 3 bases, in that order; junction bases with no gene match: 0. The CDR3 sequence is CASSLAGGTDTQYF. CDR3 bases: TGTGCCAGCAGCTTAGCGGGAGGGACAGATACGCAGTATTTT.

This clonotype was counted ten times or more. The chain combines TRBV29-1 with TRBJ2-3, with D tentatively TRBD2 (6 bases). Trimming removed 4 bases at V and 7 bases at J, with 9 bases between. CDR1 is SQVTM and CDR2 is ANQGSEA in the germline V gene. There are 11 residues in the CDR3. The CDR3 loop reads CSVGGAYTQYF. CDR3 sequence (DNA): TGCAGCGTTGGCGGGGCCTATACGCAGTATTTT.

The table lists this clonotype with many counts. The DNA for the CDR3 is TGCGCCAGCAGGGACACGTTCTACGAGCAGTACTTC. As protein: CASRDTFYEQYF. V usage is TRBV5-1 and J usage is TRBJ2-7; D may be TRBD1 (5 bases). The germline V and J ends were trimmed by 5 bases and 3 bases, with 9 bases remaining between them. The length of the CDR3 is 12 residues. CDR1 and CDR2 (germline): SGHRS, YFSETQ.

This clonotype was counted many times. The gene calls are TRBV18 and TRBJ2-7; tentatively, D is TRBD1 (6 bases). Trimming cost V 3 bases and J 4 bases, with 13 bases left between them. The CDR3 has 14 residues. In germline, CDR1 is KGHSH, CDR2 LQKENI. In DNA form, the CDR3 reads TGTGCCAGCTCACCGAGACAGGTGCTATACGAGCAGTACTTC. This codes for CASSPRQVLYEQYF.

There are many counts of this clonotype. This chain links TRBV20-1 with TRBJ2-1, with 9 bases fitting TRBD2. Unmatched junction bases numbered 10, after V lost 6 bases and J lost 4 bases. The germline V gene has CDR1 DFQATT and CDR2 SNEGSKA (reference sequence). This CDR3 has 15 residues. The CDR3 DNA sequence: TGCAGTGCCGATTCAAAGCGGGAGGTGTACAATGAGCAGTTCTTC. Translated: CSADSKREVYNEQFF.